This T cell receptor (beta chain) was observed in a study of patients and donors after allogeneic stem cell transplantation. From the RT-PCR reads, TCRdb called clonotypes with MiXCR, one entry per CDR3 protein. The data contain approximately 150,000 distinct CDR3 sequences, more than 20% of them seen just once; the ten biggest clones take up more than 25%. In this sample, this clonotype turned up a few times. The specimen sequenced was blood, either unsorted or a sorted T cell fraction (not recorded which). The clonotype was recovered from a human donor who was either an allogeneic HSCT recipient or a stem cell or donor lymphocyte infusion donor (not recorded which). It is not recorded whose cells these are; they may come from a transplant donor.

The CDR3 DNA is TGTGCCAGCAGTTTGAGAGGTACGGAAGAAAATTCACCCCTCCACTTT. It is translated as CASSLRGTEENSPLHF. The chain recombines TRBV12-3 or TRBV12-4 with TRBJ1-6; D is unresolved. CDR3 length: 16 residues. Trimming stripped 3 bases from V and 7 bases from J, with 16 bases between.